This T cell receptor (beta chain) is from a study of blood T cell repertoires in COVID-19 (dated by TCRdb to the early 2020s). About the investigation overall: Samples from collaborators originated in the United States, Italy and Spain and spanned both the acute and convalescent phases of COVID-19. Samples came from the ongoing ImmuneRACE study (first 160 participants) plus 1,254 subjects from 6 global collaborators. The prospective study material was composed of cDNA or gDNA derived from T cells, B-cell-depleted T cells, or PBMCs. Deeply sampled blood TCRbeta repertoires from subjects exposed to, actively infected with, or recovered from COVID-19 were included in the dataset. The repertoires were made available in a free public database intended to serve as a resource for research on the immune response to SARS-CoV-2. Where HLA class I and class II types were available, the types were taken from metadata supplied by the sample provider, not from assay-based typing. Nearly every sample came with metadata listing a de-identified subject ID, COVID-19 status, age in years and sex. Beyond this particular receptor, the publication reports: The amount of clinical and demographic metadata varied by source and participant and was provided uncurated.

As encoded in the germline V gene, CDR1 is SGHRS while CDR2 is YFSETQ. V and J are trimmed by 0 bases and 3 bases, and the gene matches miss 3 bases of the junction. From the cysteine through the phenylalanine, the CDR3 covers 14 amino acids. Of all the DNA, just the CDR3 is kept, 42 bases in frame from base 1. The collaborating institutions used their own protocols to collect whole blood in K2EDTA tubes. For TCRbeta analysis, collaborators shipped samples as frozen whole blood, isolated PBMCs, or DNA extracted from either of those sample types. As concerns this clone: The antigen it binds to is not known. Per-base qualities were not stored, and no clone one base away is much larger.

The immunoSEQ Assay, a bias-controlled multiplex PCR, was used to amplify TCRbeta CDR3 regions from genomic DNA. Under the source paper's analysis protocol: The number of nucleated cells in each sample was estimated by amplification of reference gene primers within the assay. To quantify the absolute abundance of each unique TCRbeta CDR3 rearrangement, sequence reads were collapsed and filtered. For each sample, productive Simpson clonality was calculated by taking the square root of Simpson's diversity index across productive rearrangements. TCRdb limited this immuneACCESS table to in-frame rearrangements with V and J called. A share of clones is missing; checked studies link under half to unresolved V genes, and the rest is unexplained. The V and J calls and clone size are taken from that table; D and trimming were inferred from the DNA. The sample table shows hundreds of thousands of clones, and about 85% are seen once. 3% of the sample rests with the top ten.

Recombination joined TRBV5-1 with TRBJ2-7, with 7 central nucleotides matching TRBD2. This clonotype was obtained from a man aged 18 to 29 with active or convalescent COVID-19. Sample: peripheral blood. The CDR3 loop reads CASSLDGGNYEQYF. The DNA sequence is as follows: TGCGCCAGCAGCTTGGACGGGGGGAACTACGAGCAGTACTTC.